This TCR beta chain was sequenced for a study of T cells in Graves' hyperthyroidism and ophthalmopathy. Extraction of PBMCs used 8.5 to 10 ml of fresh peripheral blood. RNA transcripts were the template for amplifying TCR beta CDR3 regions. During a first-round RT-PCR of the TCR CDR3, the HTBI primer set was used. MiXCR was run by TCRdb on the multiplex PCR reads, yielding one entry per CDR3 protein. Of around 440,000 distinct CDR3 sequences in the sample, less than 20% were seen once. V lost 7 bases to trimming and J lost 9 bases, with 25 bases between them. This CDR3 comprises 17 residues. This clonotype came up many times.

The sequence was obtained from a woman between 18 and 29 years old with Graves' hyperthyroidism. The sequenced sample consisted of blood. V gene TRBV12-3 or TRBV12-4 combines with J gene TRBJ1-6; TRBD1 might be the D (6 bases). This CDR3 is CASTHSGGAPAGSPLHF. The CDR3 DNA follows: TGTGCCAGCACCCACTCTGGGGGGGCTCCCGCAGGTTCACCCCTCCACTTT.